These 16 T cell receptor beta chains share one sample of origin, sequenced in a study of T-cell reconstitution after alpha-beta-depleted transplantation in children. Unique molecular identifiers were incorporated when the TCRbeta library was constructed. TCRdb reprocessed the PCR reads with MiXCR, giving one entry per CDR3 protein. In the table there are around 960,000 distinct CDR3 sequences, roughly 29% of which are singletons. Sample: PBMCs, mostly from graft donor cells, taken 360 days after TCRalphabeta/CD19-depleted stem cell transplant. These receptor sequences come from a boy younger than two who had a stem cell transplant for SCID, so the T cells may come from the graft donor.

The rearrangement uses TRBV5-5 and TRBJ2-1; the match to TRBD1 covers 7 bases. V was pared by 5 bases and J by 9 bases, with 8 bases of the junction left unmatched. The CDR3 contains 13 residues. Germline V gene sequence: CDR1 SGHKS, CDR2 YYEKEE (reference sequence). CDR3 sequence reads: CASRSYWDSEQFF. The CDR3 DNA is TGTGCCAGCAGATCCTACTGGGACAGTGAGCAGTTCTTC.

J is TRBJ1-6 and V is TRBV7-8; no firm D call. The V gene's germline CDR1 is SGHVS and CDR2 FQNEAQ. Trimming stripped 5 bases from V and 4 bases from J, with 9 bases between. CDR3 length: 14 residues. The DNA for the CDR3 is TGTGCCAGCAGCCGAACAGCTTATAATTCACCCCTCCACTTT. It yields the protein CASSRTAYNSPLHF.

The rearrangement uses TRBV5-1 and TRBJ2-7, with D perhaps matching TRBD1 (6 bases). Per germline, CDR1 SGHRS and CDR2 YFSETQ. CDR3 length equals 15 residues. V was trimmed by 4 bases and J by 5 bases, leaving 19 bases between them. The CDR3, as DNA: TGCGCCAGCAGCAACGGGACATACATACACCACGAGCAGTACTTC. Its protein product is CASSNGTYIHHEQYF.

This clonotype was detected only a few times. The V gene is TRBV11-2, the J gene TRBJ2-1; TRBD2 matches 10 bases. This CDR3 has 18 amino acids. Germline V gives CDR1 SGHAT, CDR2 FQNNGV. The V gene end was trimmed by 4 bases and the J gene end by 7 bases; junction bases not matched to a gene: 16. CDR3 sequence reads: CASSWHPLASGGENEQFF. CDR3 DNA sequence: TGTGCCAGCAGCTGGCACCCCCTGGCTAGCGGGGGTGAGAATGAGCAGTTCTTC.

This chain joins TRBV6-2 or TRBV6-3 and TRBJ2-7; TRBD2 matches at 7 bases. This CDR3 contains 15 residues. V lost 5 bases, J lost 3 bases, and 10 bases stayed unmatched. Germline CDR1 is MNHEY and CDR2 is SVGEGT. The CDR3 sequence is CASSPLRGVNYEQYF. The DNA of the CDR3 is TGTGCCAGCAGTCCCCTCCGGGGGGTAAACTACGAGCAGTACTTC.

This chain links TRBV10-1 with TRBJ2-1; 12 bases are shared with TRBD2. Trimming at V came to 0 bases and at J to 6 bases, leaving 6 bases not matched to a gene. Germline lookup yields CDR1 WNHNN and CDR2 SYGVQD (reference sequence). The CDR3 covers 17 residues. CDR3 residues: CASSESVLAGGLNEQFF. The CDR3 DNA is TGCGCCAGCAGTGAGTCGGTCCTAGCGGGGGGGCTCAATGAGCAGTTCTTC.

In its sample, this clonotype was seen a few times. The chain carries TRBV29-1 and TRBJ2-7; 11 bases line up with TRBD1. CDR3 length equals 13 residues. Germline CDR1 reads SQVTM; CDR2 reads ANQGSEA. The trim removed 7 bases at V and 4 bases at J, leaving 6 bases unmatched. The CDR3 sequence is CSAGQGAGYEQYF. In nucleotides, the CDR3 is TGCAGCGCCGGACAGGGGGCAGGTTACGAGCAGTACTTC.

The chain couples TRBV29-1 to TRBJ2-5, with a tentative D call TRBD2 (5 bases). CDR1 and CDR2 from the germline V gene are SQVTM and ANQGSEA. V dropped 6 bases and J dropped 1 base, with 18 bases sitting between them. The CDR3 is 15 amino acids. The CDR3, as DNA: TGCAGCGTCGGTGTGCGGGCCTCCTCCCAAGAGACCCAGTACTTC. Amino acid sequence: CSVGVRASSQETQYF.

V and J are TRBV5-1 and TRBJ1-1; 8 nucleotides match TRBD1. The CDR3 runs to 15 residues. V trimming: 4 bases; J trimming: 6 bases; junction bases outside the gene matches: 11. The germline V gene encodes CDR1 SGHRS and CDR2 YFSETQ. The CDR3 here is CASSQGDRWSSEAFF. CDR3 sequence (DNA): TGCGCCAGCAGCCAGGGGGACAGGTGGAGCTCTGAAGCTTTCTTT. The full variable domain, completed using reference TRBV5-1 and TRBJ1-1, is KAGVTQTPRYLIKTRGQQVTLSCSPISGHRSVSWYQQTPGQGLQFLFEYFSETQRNKGNFPGRFSGRQFSNSRSEMNVSTLELGDSALYLCASSQGDRWSSEAFFGQGTRLTVV.

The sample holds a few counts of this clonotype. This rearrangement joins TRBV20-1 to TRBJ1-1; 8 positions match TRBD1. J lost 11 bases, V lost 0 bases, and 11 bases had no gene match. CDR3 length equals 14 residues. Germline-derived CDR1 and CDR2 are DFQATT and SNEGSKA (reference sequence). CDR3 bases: TGCAGTGCTAGAGAAGGCGGGACAGGCTTTGGTGCTTTCTTT. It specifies CSAREGGTGFGAFF.

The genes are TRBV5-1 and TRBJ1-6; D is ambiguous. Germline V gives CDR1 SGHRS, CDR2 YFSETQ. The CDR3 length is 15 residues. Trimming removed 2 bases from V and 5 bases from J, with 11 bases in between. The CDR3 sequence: CASSLSELDNSPLHF. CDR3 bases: TGCGCCAGCAGCTTATCAGAGCTGGATAATTCACCCCTCCACTTT.

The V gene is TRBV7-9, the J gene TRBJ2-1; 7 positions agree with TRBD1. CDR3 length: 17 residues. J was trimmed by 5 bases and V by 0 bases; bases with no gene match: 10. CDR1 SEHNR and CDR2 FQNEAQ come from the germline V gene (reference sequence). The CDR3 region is CASSLASKDRRNNEQFF. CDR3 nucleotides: TGTGCCAGCAGCTTAGCGTCAAAGGACAGGAGAAACAATGAGCAGTTCTTC.

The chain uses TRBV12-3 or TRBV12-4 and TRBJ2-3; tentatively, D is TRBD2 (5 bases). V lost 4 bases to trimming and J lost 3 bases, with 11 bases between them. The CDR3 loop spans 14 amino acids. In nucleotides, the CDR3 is TGTGCCAGCAGTTCCGCACGGGGAACAGATACGCAGTATTTT. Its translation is CASSSARGTDTQYF.

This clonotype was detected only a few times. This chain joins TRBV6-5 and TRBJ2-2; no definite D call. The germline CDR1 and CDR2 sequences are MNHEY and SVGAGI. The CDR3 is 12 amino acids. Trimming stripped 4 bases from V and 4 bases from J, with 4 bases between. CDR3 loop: CASSSFTGELFF. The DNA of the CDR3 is TGTGCCAGCAGTTCTTTCACCGGGGAGCTGTTTTTT.

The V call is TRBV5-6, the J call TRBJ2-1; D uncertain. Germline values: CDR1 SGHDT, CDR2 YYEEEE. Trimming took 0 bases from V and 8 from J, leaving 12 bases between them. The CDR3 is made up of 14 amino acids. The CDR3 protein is CASSLAWVLDEQFF. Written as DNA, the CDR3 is TGTGCCAGCAGCTTGGCCTGGGTTTTGGATGAGCAGTTCTTC.

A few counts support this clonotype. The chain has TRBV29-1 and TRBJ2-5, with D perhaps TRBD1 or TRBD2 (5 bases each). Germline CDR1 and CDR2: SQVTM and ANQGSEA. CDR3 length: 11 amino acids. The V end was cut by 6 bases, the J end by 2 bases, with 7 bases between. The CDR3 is CSVGTQETQYF. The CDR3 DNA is TGCAGCGTGGGGACGCAAGAGACCCAGTACTTC.